The 18 T cell receptor beta chains presented below share a single source sample, sequenced in a study of cytomegalovirus exposure and HLA in healthy donors. 60 Vbeta and 13 Jbeta primers were used in PCR. Only in-frame clones appear in the TCRdb table, and some are missing; sequencing was by immunoSEQ multiplex PCR. The sample lists roughly 170,000 clones, more than 65% seen once, with 1% to 1.5% in the top ten. The sample was PBMCs. Source of these receptors: a girl aged 2 to 10 in good health and CMV-seropositive.

The CDR3 reads CAWTNGRDRNEKLFF. For the CDR3, the DNA is TGTGCCTGGACCAACGGGAGGGACAGAAATGAAAAACTGTTTTTT. This chain connects TRBV30 to TRBJ1-4; TRBD1 matches 7 bases. Germline V gene data show CDR1 as GTSNPN and CDR2 as SVGIG (reference sequence). V was pared by 4 bases and J by 5 bases, with 10 bases of the junction left unmatched. The CDR3 consists of 15 residues.

This chain uses TRBV30 with TRBJ1-4; the D gene is possibly TRBD1 (5 bases). Germline lookup yields CDR1 GTSNPN and CDR2 SVGIG (reference sequence). V gave up 2 bases and J gave up 0 bases, with 10 bases separating them. The CDR3 totals 15 residues. The CDR3 region is CAWSFRGATNEKLFF. The CDR3 nucleotides read TGTGCCTGGAGTTTTAGGGGTGCAACTAATGAAAAACTGTTTTTT.

This chain joins TRBV20-1 and TRBJ1-2; 7 bases align to TRBD1. CDR1 is DFQATT and CDR2 is SNEGSKA in the germline V gene (reference sequence). The V segment lost 5 bases and the J segment 8 bases; nucleotides outside the gene matches: 5. The CDR3 spans 11 residues. The CDR3 DNA reads TGCAGTGCTTACAGGGGAGAGGGCTACACCTTC. This codes for CSAYRGEGYTF.

This clone was recorded once. The chain joins TRBV30 to TRBJ2-7; unclear D gene. V lost 2 bases and J lost 6, with 11 bases in between. The CDR3 sequence is 12 residues long. CDR1 is GTSNPN, CDR2 SVGIG, per germline (reference sequence). Here the CDR3 DNA reads TGTGCCTGGAGTTCCTCTAGTTGCGAGCAGTACTTC. Protein sequence: CAWSSSSCEQYF.

The V gene is TRBV30, the J gene TRBJ2-5; 11 bases are a match to TRBD2. Germline V gene data show CDR1 as GTSNPN and CDR2 as SVGIG (reference sequence). With V trimmed by 7 bases and J by 4 bases, 8 bases remained unmatched. The CDR3 totals 14 residues. DNA for the CDR3: TGTGCCTCCCGACTAGCGGGATCTGTAGAGACCCAGTACTTC. As protein: CASRLAGSVETQYF.

V and J are TRBV7-9 and TRBJ2-1, with TRBD2 identical over 11 bases. Germline V gene sequence: CDR1 SEHNR, CDR2 FQNEAQ (reference sequence). V trimming: 5 bases; J trimming: 4 bases; junction bases outside the gene matches: 7. CDR3 length: 16 residues. The CDR3 bases are TGTGCCAGCAGCATCGTCCTAGCGGGAGGATACAATGAGCAGTTCTTC. This sequence encodes CASSIVLAGGYNEQFF.

V usage is TRBV14 and J usage is TRBJ2-7; 7 bases are shared with TRBD1. The CDR3 extends over 15 amino acids. From germline, CDR1 is SGHDN and CDR2 FVKESK. The trim removed 0 bases at V and 3 bases at J, leaving 5 bases unmatched. The CDR3 protein is CASSQDSDRDYEQYF. DNA for the CDR3: TGTGCCAGCAGCCAAGATAGCGACAGGGACTACGAGCAGTACTTC.

The V gene is TRBV6-1, the J gene TRBJ2-5; weak D call: TRBD2 (5 bases). The CDR3 is made up of 13 amino acids. V shed 5 bases and J shed 5 bases, with 12 bases lying between them. The germline V gene has CDR1 MNHNS and CDR2 SASEGT. CDR3 bases: TGTGCCAGCAGTAATAGCGTCCGGGAGACCCAGTACTTC. Its protein is CASSNSVRETQYF.

The rearrangement joins TRBV4-2 to TRBJ2-1; D is unresolved. The V gene's germline CDR1 is LGHNA and CDR2 YNFKEQ. The V and J ends lost 4 bases and 0 bases respectively, with 4 bases between them. This CDR3 is 13 amino acids long. The chain's CDR3 is CASSPSSYNEQFF. Here the CDR3 DNA reads TGTGCCAGCAGCCCCAGCTCCTACAATGAGCAGTTCTTC.

The chain couples TRBV2 to TRBJ1-2, with 7 bases identical to TRBD1. V gave up 10 bases and J gave up 12 bases; unmatched junction bases: 11. The germline V gene encodes CDR1 SNHLY and CDR2 FYNNEI. CDR3 size: 11 residues. Written as DNA, the CDR3 is TGTGCCACTCAGGGACAGTATTTGGACACCTTC. It is translated as CATQGQYLDTF.

This rearrangement joins TRBV12-2 to TRBJ2-1; the table's D call, TRBD2, has no DNA check behind it. TRBV12-2 counts as a pseudogene. This CDR3 contains 18 residues. The CDR3 bases are TGTGCAAGTCGCTTAGGGGCGGTGGGCGGGAGGGCCTACAATGAGCAGTTCTTC. Its translation: CASRLGAVGGRAYNEQFF.

This clone has ten or more counts. The genes are TRBV5-6 and TRBJ2-6; D is uncertain. Trimming took off 4 bases at V and 2 bases at J, with 7 bases between the two ends. This CDR3 has 14 amino acids. From germline, CDR1 is SGHDT and CDR2 YYEEEE. The CDR3 here is CASSPNTGANVLTF. The CDR3, as DNA: TGTGCCAGCAGCCCAAACACTGGGGCCAACGTCCTGACTTTC.

The chain has TRBV14 and TRBJ1-6; the D gene is possibly TRBD1 (6 bases). The germline CDR1 and CDR2 sequences are SGHDN and FVKESK. The length of the CDR3 is 16 residues. The V gene lost 6 bases and the J gene lost 8 bases, with 20 bases spanning the gap. CDR3 bases: TGTGCCAGCAGACTATCAGGGTACAGGGTAGATTCACCCCTCCACTTT. Protein sequence: CASRLSGYRVDSPLHF.

This chain uses TRBV7-8 with TRBJ2-1; 7 nucleotides match TRBD2. CDR1 is SGHVS and CDR2 is FQNEAQ in the germline V gene. V lost 1 base, J lost 10 bases, and 4 bases stayed unmatched. The CDR3 contains 13 residues. CDR3 loop: CASSLGGGEEQFF. CDR3 in DNA: TGTGCCAGCAGCTTAGGGGGGGGTGAGGAGCAGTTCTTC.

The V and J genes are TRBV6-6 and TRBJ1-6; D is possibly TRBD1 (5 bases). CDR1 and CDR2 from the germline V gene are MNHNY and SVGAGI (reference sequence). V gave up 7 bases and J gave up 2 bases, with 12 bases separating them. CDR3 length: 15 residues. CDR3 in DNA: TGTGCCAGCAAGTACAGGCTTCCCTATAATTCACCCCTCCACTTT. Its translation is CASKYRLPYNSPLHF.

This clone is a singleton in its sample. The chain links TRBV14 to TRBJ2-2; D ambiguous. Trimming took 2 bases from V and 4 from J, leaving 8 bases between them. Germline assignment: CDR1 SGHDN and CDR2 FVKESK. The CDR3 consists of 14 residues. CDR3 nucleotides: TGTGCCAGCAGCCAATACACAGCCACCGGGGAGCTGTTTTTT. Translated, it gives CASSQYTATGELFF.

This chain joins TRBV7-2 and TRBJ2-3; TRBD1 matches 7 bases. The V gene end was trimmed by 4 bases and the J gene end by 1 base; junction bases not matched to a gene: 5. Germline V gene lookup returns CDR1 SGHTA and CDR2 FQGNSA. This CDR3 is built from 15 residues. This CDR3 reads CASSSFGQGTDTQYF. The CDR3 DNA reads TGTGCCAGCAGCTCCTTTGGACAGGGCACAGATACGCAGTATTTT.

Only a few counts were recorded for this clone. This chain uses TRBV7-9 with TRBJ2-1, with D tentatively TRBD2 (5 bases). There are 13 residues in the CDR3. Trimming shortened V by 5 bases and J by 7 bases, and 12 bases separated the two germline ends. The germline V gene encodes CDR1 SEHNR and CDR2 FQNEAQ (reference sequence). CDR3 nucleotide sequence: TGTGCCAGCAGCCTACGGACTGCGAATGAGCAGTTCTTC. This translates into CASSLRTANEQFF.